The rows below give T cell receptor beta chains drawn from one sample of a study of preoperative IRX-2 immunotherapy in early breast cancer. TCRdb's copy holds only in-frame clones and misses some; the assay was immunoSEQ multiplex PCR. The repertoire holds 39,000 or so clones, with approximately 80% as singletons. Sequencing used tumor tissue, obtained after IRX-2 immunotherapy. These receptor sequences come from a human donor with breast cancer. CDR3s include the opening cysteine and the closing phenylalanine or tryptophan. The D gene is left open where the match is weak. The size of a clone is reported for some rows only, either as once, few or many, or as a class for expanded clones.

TRBJ2-5	-	TRBV14	TRBD2	TGTGCCAGCAGCCACGGACTAGCGGGGGTCGAGACCCAGTACTTC	CASSHGLAGVETQYF
TRBJ2-2	-	TRBV10-3	-	TGTGCCATCAGTGAGAGGGGGGGCGGCACCGGGGAGCTGTTTTTT	CAISERGGGTGELFF
TRBJ1-4	medium-sized	TRBV6-8	TRBD1	TGTGCCAGCAGTGATCCTACAGGGGCGAGGAATGAAAAACTGTTTTTT	CASSDPTGARNEKLFF
TRBJ1-5	-	TRBV19	-	TGTGCCAGTAGTAGGAGGGCAATCAATCAGCCCCAGCATTTT	CASSRRAINQPQHF
TRBJ2-5	-	TRBV15	-	TGTGCCACCAGCCCTATTGGAGGGCCAGGAGAGACCCAGTACTTC	CATSPIGGPGETQYF
TRBJ1-4	few	TRBV7-1	-	TGTGCCAGCAGCTTCAAGGGGTCTAATGAAAAACTGTTTTTT	CASSFKGSNEKLFF
TRBJ2-5	-	TRBV29-1	-	TGCAGCGTTGTCCCAGGGACAGAGACCCAGTACTTC	CSVVPGTETQYF
TRBJ2-6	-	TRBV30	-	TGTGCCTACTCAGGACGTCCTAACTCTGGGGCCAACGTCCTGACTTTC	CAYSGRPNSGANVLTF
TRBJ1-5	few	TRBV6-8	TRBD1	TGTGCCAGCAGCCCCGACAGGGACAATCAGCCCCAGCATTTT	CASSPDRDNQPQHF
TRBJ1-2	-	TRBV19	-	TGTGCCAGTAGTCTTAATCGGGCCTCTAACTATGGCTACACCTTC	CASSLNRASNYGYTF
TRBJ1-6	-	TRBV6-8	-	TGTGCCAGCAGTGACTGGGCAGGGGAAGGATCACCCCTCCACTTT	CASSDWAGEGSPLHF
TRBJ1-4	-	TRBV19	TRBD1	TGTGCCAGTAGTCACCAGGGGGCGACTAATGAAAAACTGTTTTTT	CASSHQGATNEKLFF
TRBJ1-2	-	TRBV1	-	TGCGCCAGCAGCCCTTCGGGACAGGGAACCTATGGCTACACCTTC	CASSPSGQGTYGYTF
TRBJ1-4	-	TRBV7-8	-	TGTGCCAGCAGCTTGGGAACTCATGGGAGTGAAAAACTGTTTTTT	CASSLGTHGSEKLFF
TRBJ1-2	-	TRBV28	-	TGTGCCAGCAGCCTACAGGGCCGCTATGGCTACACCTTC	CASSLQGRYGYTF
TRBJ2-3	-	TRBV6-8	-	TGTGCCAGCAGCCACTCGGAGTCAGATACGCAGTATTTT	CASSHSESDTQYF
TRBJ2-7	-	TRBV6-8	-	TGTGCCAGCAGTTACGGGAGGATTGACGACGAGCAGTACTTC	CASSYGRIDDEQYF
TRBJ1-1	once	TRBV5-1	-	TGCGCCAGCAGCTGGGGCCCAGGGGACACTGAAGCTTTCTTT	CASSWGPGDTEAFF
TRBJ2-6	-	TRBV5-1	-	TGCGCCAGCAGGATGAACGAAGCGGTGGTTGGGGCCAACGTCCTGACTTTC	CASRMNEAVVGANVLTF
TRBJ2-7	few	TRBV14	-	TGTGCCAGCAGCCAAGTTCGCTCCGACGAGCAGTACTTC	CASSQVRSDEQYF
TRBJ1-1	-	TRBV7-2	-	TGTGCCAGCAGCTCCTCGGGAGGCACTGAAGCTTTCTTT	CASSSSGGTEAFF
TRBJ1-1	-	TRBV7-1	-	TGTGCCAGCAGCTTATGGGTTGGCACTGAAGCTTTCTTT	CASSLWVGTEAFF
TRBJ1-4	-	TRBV6-8	-	TGTGCCAGCAGTTACATAAGAGGTCCAACTAATGAAAAACTGTTTTTT	CASSYIRGPTNEKLFF
TRBJ1-3	-	TRBV19	-	TGTGCCAGTACAGGGTTTCGGGCGGTCGGAAACACCATATATTTT	CASTGFRAVGNTIYF
TRBJ2-4	-	TRBV19	TRBD2	TGTGCCAGTAGTGCCGGGACTAGCGGGGGGGCCATTGTCAAAAACATTCAGTACTTC	CASSAGTSGGAIVKNIQYF
TRBJ1-4	-	TRBV28	-	TGTGCCAGCAGATTGACAGGTGGGAATGAAAAACTGTTTTTT	CASRLTGGNEKLFF
TRBJ2-1	few	TRBV11-3	TRBD2	TGTGCCAGCAGCCCTGGTATACTAGCGGGGAAAAATGAGCAGTTCTTC	CASSPGILAGKNEQFF
TRBJ2-7	-	TRBV10-1	-	TGCGCCAGCAGCGTCGGCTACGAGCAGTACTTC	CASSVGYEQYF
TRBJ2-7	-	TRBV5-1	-	TGCGCCAGCAGCCAACTGGGACACACCTACGAGCAGTACTTC	CASSQLGHTYEQYF
TRBJ1-1	-	TRBV6-8	TRBD1	TGTGCCATCAGGCCCGGGACAGGGGCGGCCATGAACACTGAAGCTTTCTTT	CAIRPGTGAAMNTEAFF
TRBJ2-1	-	TRBV19	-	TGTGCCACCAAAGGCGGGTGGGCCAATGAGCAGTTCTTC	CATKGGWANEQFF
TRBJ2-2	once	TRBV5-1	-	TGCGCCAGCAGCTCGGACGGGGCCCCCGGGGAGCTGTTTTTT	CASSSDGAPGELFF
TRBJ2-5	-	TRBV28	TRBD2	TGTGCCAGCAGTTCCCCGGGACTAGCGCTCCAAGAGACCCAGTACTTC	CASSSPGLALQETQYF
TRBJ2-3	-	TRBV11-3	TRBD1	TGTGCCAGCAGCTTAGGGCAGGGGGCGAAGGCTGTGACGAGCACAGATACGCAGTATTTT	CASSLGQGAKAVTSTDTQYF
TRBJ1-4	-	TRBV11-3	TRBD1	TGTGCCAGCAGCTTACAGGGGGCCACTAATGAAAAACTGTTTTTT	CASSLQGATNEKLFF
TRBJ1-1	-	TRBV12-5	-	TGTGCTAGTGGTTTGGGGACGTGGAACACTGAAGCTTTCTTT	CASGLGTWNTEAFF
TRBJ2-7	-	TRBV10-1	-	TGCGCCAGCAGTCCCGGAATCTACGAGCAGTACTTC	CASSPGIYEQYF
TRBJ2-1	few	TRBV19	TRBD1	TGTGCCAGTAGTCGGAGGGACAGGGGCTCAAATGAGCAGTTCTTC	CASSRRDRGSNEQFF
TRBJ2-7	once	TRBV10-3	-	TGTGCCATCAGTGAGTCTGAGGCCTACGAGCAGTACTTC	CAISESEAYEQYF
TRBJ2-1	-	TRBV5-1	-	TGCGCCAGCAGCTTATTCGGCCAGGGCTACAATGAGCAGTTCTTC	CASSLFGQGYNEQFF
TRBJ2-1	-	TRBV18	TRBD1	TGTGCCAGCTCACTCAGGATTGGATTCGGGACAGGGGGCAATGAGCAGTTCTTC	CASSLRIGFGTGGNEQFF
TRBJ2-2	-	TRBV19	TRBD2	TGTGCCAGTAGAAGACTAGCGGGATCGGGCACCGGGGAGCTGTTTTTT	CASRRLAGSGTGELFF
TRBJ1-5	-	TRBV6-8	TRBD1	TGTGCCAGCAGTGGACAGGGCACCGGTCAGCCCCAGCATTTT	CASSGQGTGQPQHF
TRBJ2-5	-	TRBV18	TRBD2	TGTGCCAGCTCGCGAGTAGCGGGGGGGCAAGAGACCCAGTACTTC	CASSRVAGGQETQYF
TRBJ2-3	-	TRBV5-5	-	TGTGCCAGCAGCCTGTGGCAGGACGCAGATACGCAGTATTTT	CASSLWQDADTQYF
TRBJ1-1	-	TRBV28	-	TGTGCCAGCAGTTTACCAGCTTTGAGTGGGGCTTTCTTT	CASSLPALSGAFF
TRBJ1-1	-	TRBV11-3	-	TGTGCCAGCAGCTTGGTAGGGGCGACCACTGAAGCTTTCTTT	CASSLVGATTEAFF
TRBJ2-3	-	TRBV12-5	-	TGTGCCAGCAATCCCGGGTTCACAGATACGCAGTATTTT	CASNPGFTDTQYF
TRBJ1-1	few	TRBV5-1	-	TGCGCCAGCAGCCCGGGACAACCGAACACTGAAGCTTTCTTT	CASSPGQPNTEAFF
TRBJ1-1	-	TRBV15	-	TGTGCCACCAGCGCCCAAATTGGGGGGGACACTGAAGCTTTCTTT	CATSAQIGGDTEAFF
TRBJ1-1	once	TRBV9	-	TGTGCCAGCAGCGCTTACGGGACTGAAGCTTTCTTT	CASSAYGTEAFF
TRBJ2-5	few	TRBV14	TRBD2	TGTGCCAGCAGCCAAACTAGCGGGCAAGAGACCCAGTACTTC	CASSQTSGQETQYF
TRBJ2-3	-	TRBV6-8	-	TGTGCCAGCAGCCTCGGTGACAGACTCACAGATACGCAGTATTTT	CASSLGDRLTDTQYF
TRBJ2-3	few	TRBV11-3	-	TGTGCCAGCAGCTTACTCAAGGGCACAGATACGCAGTATTTT	CASSLLKGTDTQYF
TRBJ1-5	-	TRBV18	TRBD1	TGTGCCAGCTCACCGGGGGGACAGGCGAGGGCCCAGCATTTT	CASSPGGQARAQHF
TRBJ2-1	-	TRBV10-1	TRBD2	TGCGCCAGCAGTGAGGAGCGGGGGACCTTCTACAATGAGCAGTTCTTC	CASSEERGTFYNEQFF